The 22 T cell receptor beta chains below come from one sample, sequenced in a study of circulating tumor DNA in untreated peripheral T-cell lymphoma. Assay used: immunoSEQ multiplex PCR; TCRdb lists only in-frame clones, some missing. The sample shows about 2,200 clones, around 75% of them seen only once. What was sequenced was tumor tissue. The source of these receptors is a human donor with peripheral T-cell lymphoma.

The chain employs TRBV6-8 and TRBJ2-7, with D possibly being TRBD1 (6 bases). Germline V lookup: CDR1 MNHGY, CDR2 SAAAGT. Trimming stripped 0 bases from V and 1 base from J, with 10 bases between. The CDR3 is made up of 15 amino acids. CDR3 sequence (DNA): TGTGCCAGCAGTTACTCGAGAGGGGGTTCCTACGAGCAGTACTTC. Amino acids: CASSYSRGGSYEQYF.

The chain is built from TRBV11-3 and TRBJ2-3; 10 bases match TRBD2. Losses at the gene ends were 4 bases for V and 4 bases for J; bases not matched to a gene: 5. The CDR3 runs 15 residues. Germline V gene data show CDR1 as SGHNT and CDR2 as YENEEA. The CDR3: CASSSPAGGPDTQYF. The CDR3 DNA is TGTGCCAGCAGCTCGCCAGCGGGGGGGCCAGATACGCAGTATTTT.

This clone occurred once. The CDR3 is CASSTWTGDNQPQHF. The CDR3 bases are TGTGCCAGTAGTACTTGGACAGGGGACAATCAGCCCCAGCATTTT. The chain combines TRBV19 with TRBJ1-5; 9 bases are a match to TRBD1. The CDR3 length is 15 residues. CDR1 LNHDA and CDR2 SQIVND come from the germline V gene (reference sequence). Trimming cost V 4 bases and J 3 bases; bases outside gene matches: 4.

Notes on this clone: One end of the junction is discordant with germline, which a read error may explain. The J gene is TRBJ2-1, the V gene TRBV6-8; D gene ambiguous. Germline loops: CDR1 MNHGY, CDR2 SAAAGT. The CDR3 runs 14 residues. The CDR3 spells CAISGGDNYNEQFF. CDR3 DNA sequence: TGTGCCATCAGTGGCGGTGACAACTACAATGAGCAGTTCTTC.

CDR3 in amino acids: CASSSGPVGYEQYF. CDR3 bases: TGTGCCAGTAGTTCAGGACCCGTCGGGTACGAGCAGTACTTC. The J gene is TRBJ2-7, the V gene TRBV19; D is undetermined. CDR1 and CDR2 (germline): LNHDA, SQIVND (reference sequence). This CDR3 spans 14 amino acids. V was trimmed by 5 bases and J by 4 bases, leaving 15 bases between them.

The V call is TRBV19, the J call TRBJ2-1; 8 bases match TRBD2. Germline V gene lookup returns CDR1 LNHDA and CDR2 SQIVND (reference sequence). This CDR3 region has 15 residues. The trim removed 7 bases at V and 4 bases at J, leaving 9 bases unmatched. CDR3 coding DNA: TGTGCCAGTAAAGCGGGAGCTTTGGGTTACAATGAGCAGTTCTTC. Its protein is CASKAGALGYNEQFF.

This clone was counted only a few times. The chain combines TRBV19 with TRBJ2-5; D is perhaps TRBD2 (6 bases). The germline gives CDR1 LNHDA, CDR2 SQIVND (reference sequence). The CDR3 runs 15 residues. V was cut by 7 bases and J by 5 bases, with 20 bases left in between. The CDR3 DNA follows: TGTGCCAGTACCCCGGACATTGGCGGAGGGGAGACCCAGTACTTC. Translation: CASTPDIGGGETQYF.

This chain joins TRBV19 and TRBJ2-7; D unresolved. CDR3 size: 14 residues. Germline CDR1 is LNHDA and CDR2 is SQIVND (reference sequence). V lost 2 bases, J lost 2 bases, and 10 bases lay in between. CDR3 DNA sequence: TGTGCCAGTAGTATACAGCTGGGGACCTACGAGCAGTACTTC. It specifies CASSIQLGTYEQYF. Full variable domain (missing parts from reference TRBV19 and TRBJ2-7): DGGITQSPKYLFRKEGQNVTLSCEQNLNHDAMYWYRQDPGQGLRLIYYSQIVNDFQKGDIAEGYSVSREKKESFPLTVTSAQKNPTAFYLCASSIQLGTYEQYFGPGTRLTVT.

CDR3 amino acids: CASSLGVGLNQPQHF. Written as DNA, the CDR3 is TGTGCCAGCAGCTTAGGTGTCGGGCTCAATCAGCCCCAGCATTTT. The rearrangement joins TRBV7-5 to TRBJ1-5. TRBV7-5 is a recognized pseudogene. The CDR3 runs to 15 residues.

CDR3: CASSYLAGTGNTIYF. In DNA form, the CDR3 reads TGTGCCAGCAGTTACCTCGCAGGGACTGGAAACACCATATATTTT. The V and J genes are TRBV6-8 and TRBJ1-3; a weak D match, TRBD1 (5 bases). The CDR3 extends over 15 amino acids. CDR1 and CDR2 (germline): MNHGY, SAAAGT. Trimming took 2 bases from V and 2 from J, leaving 10 bases between them.

The J gene is TRBJ2-7, the V gene TRBV6-7, with D perhaps TRBD1 or TRBD2 (5 bases each). TRBV6-7 is filed as an ORF, its function uncertain. The length of the CDR3 is 11 residues. Trimming took off 5 bases at V and 3 bases at J, with 5 bases between the two ends. The CDR3 loop reads CASSGGYEQYF. As DNA, the CDR3 is TGTGCCAGCAGTGGGGGCTACGAGCAGTACTTC.

The chain has TRBV10-2 and TRBJ1-1; possibly TRBD1 for D (5 bases). The CDR3 length is 16 residues. Between the trimmed V and J ends, which lost 5 bases and 6 bases, there was a span of 22 bases. Germline V lookup: CDR1 WSHSY, CDR2 SAAADI. Here the CDR3 reads CASSRVEGPLRAEAFF. In DNA, the CDR3 is TGCGCCAGCAGTCGAGTTGAGGGACCCCTCAGGGCTGAAGCTTTCTTT.

J is TRBJ2-2 and V is TRBV19; 11 nucleotides agree with TRBD1. The CDR3 is 15 amino acids. Losses at the gene ends were 6 bases for V and 7 bases for J; bases not matched to a gene: 7. The germline V gene encodes CDR1 LNHDA and CDR2 SQIVND (reference sequence). Here the CDR3 reads CASRARTGGHGELFF. The CDR3, as DNA: TGTGCCAGTAGGGCTAGGACAGGGGGCCACGGGGAGCTGTTTTTT.

This clone has just a few counts. This rearrangement joins TRBV11-3 to TRBJ1-6; 11 positions match TRBD1. Trimming cost V 5 bases and J 3 bases; bases outside gene matches: 12. The CDR3 extends over 19 amino acids. Germline lookup yields CDR1 SGHNT and CDR2 YENEEA. CDR3 in amino acids: CASSRRDRGSPVYNSPLHF. CDR3 sequence (DNA): TGTGCCAGCAGCCGCCGGGACAGGGGGAGCCCAGTCTATAATTCACCCCTCCACTTT.

This clone was recorded a few times. The rearrangement joins TRBV15 to TRBJ2-3; 8 bases are a match to TRBD2. The CDR3 has 14 residues. Germline lookup yields CDR1 LNHNV and CDR2 YYDKDF (reference sequence). Trimming cost V 6 bases and J 0 bases; bases outside gene matches: 2. DNA of the CDR3: TGTGCCACCAGGAAGCGGGGGAGCACAGATACGCAGTATTTT. As protein: CATRKRGSTDTQYF.

The V call is TRBV6-7, the J call TRBJ2-1; 7 bases line up with TRBD1. TRBV6-7 is designated an ORF whose function remains uncertain. After removal of 5 bases from V and 3 bases from J, the junction contained 7 bases not matched to a gene. This CDR3 is 15 amino acids long. This CDR3 reads CASSQLDRNYNEQFF. CDR3 DNA sequence: TGTGCCAGCAGTCAATTGGACAGGAACTACAATGAGCAGTTCTTC.

The chain couples TRBV29-1 to TRBJ2-5, with TRBD2 identical over 11 bases. CDR3 length: 15 amino acids. With 1 base clipped from V and 7 bases from J, the junction kept 8 bases outside the gene matches. Looked up from germline, CDR1 is SQVTM and CDR2 is ANQGSEA. The CDR3 spells CSVEGTSGLGGTQYF. Written as DNA, the CDR3 is TGCAGCGTTGAAGGGACTAGCGGGCTGGGGGGGACCCAGTACTTC.

Concerning this clone: The junction differs from germline at one of its ends, possibly a read error. The chain couples TRBV6-8 to TRBJ2-7; 9 bases are a match to TRBD1. The germline CDR1 and CDR2 sequences are MNHGY and SAAAGT. The CDR3 is 13 residues long. As DNA, the CDR3 is TGTGCCATCAGTGGGACAGGGAACTACGAGCAGTACTTC. Translated: CAISGTGNYEQYF.

This clone was seen more than once but under ten times. This chain connects TRBV19 to TRBJ1-1; D is uncertain. V gave up 8 bases and J gave up 0 bases, with 7 bases separating them. This CDR3 comprises 12 residues. Germline V gives CDR1 LNHDA, CDR2 SQIVND (reference sequence). The CDR3 DNA reads TGTGCCAGTGGCTGGTTGAACACTGAAGCTTTCTTT. Amino acid sequence: CASGWLNTEAFF. The full variable domain, its missing parts supplied by reference TRBV19 and TRBJ1-1, is DGGITQSPKYLFRKEGQNVTLSCEQNLNHDAMYWYRQDPGQGLRLIYYSQIVNDFQKGDIAEGYSVSREKKESFPLTVTSAQKNPTAFYLCASGWLNTEAFFGQGTRLTVV.

The chain is built from TRBV29-1 and TRBJ2-2; the D gene is possibly TRBD2 (6 bases). V dropped 5 bases and J dropped 3 bases, with 19 bases sitting between them. The CDR3 consists of 16 residues. The germline V gene has CDR1 SQVTM and CDR2 ANQGSEA. The chain's CDR3 is CSVYLGGVADTGELFF. The CDR3 DNA reads as TGCAGCGTTTATCTTGGGGGAGTAGCGGACACCGGGGAGCTGTTTTTT.

This clone appeared a single time. CDR3 amino acids: CASSLRGNKNEQFF. The CDR3 region has the DNA TGCGCCAGCAGCTTACGGGGGAACAAGAATGAGCAGTTCTTC. This chain links TRBV5-1 with TRBJ2-1; possible D gene TRBD2, 6 bases. The CDR3 has 14 amino acids. Germline V CDR1 and CDR2: SGHRS, YFSETQ. V was clipped by 2 bases and J by 7 bases, with 13 bases between them.

V gene TRBV2 combines with J gene TRBJ1-2; possibly TRBD1 for D (5 bases). Germline values: CDR1 SNHLY, CDR2 FYNNEI. Trimming took 1 base from V and 4 from J, leaving 10 bases between them. The CDR3 covers 14 residues. CDR3 nucleotide sequence: TGTGCCAGCAGTGAAGTCCTAGGGGTCTATGGCTACACCTTC. This translates into CASSEVLGVYGYTF.